The present T cell receptor beta chain was sequenced within a study of post-analysis software for immune sequencing data (dated by TCRdb to 2014 to 2015). Concerning the study at large: The recorded disease courses included relapsing-remitting, secondary progressive and progressive-relapsing multiple sclerosis, and some patients had no subtype annotation. A subset of samples was prepared in parallel using single-end sample barcoding, then pooled and co-amplified after Illumina adapter ligation. Patient repertoires were compared against 11 to 12 previously published healthy control repertoires from donors aged roughly 6 to 28 years. Results and caveats for the whole study, not just this receptor: The multiple sclerosis patient group was slightly younger than the control group. Patients showed significantly higher frequencies than controls for a handful of TRBV segments, among them TRBV5-6, TRBV5-1 and TRBV20-1. Compared with controls, multiple sclerosis patients had significantly lower normalized Chao1 diversity, a finding suggesting substantial peripheral T-cell clonal expansion. Direct clustering with F measure revealed strong co-clustering of samples prepared in the same batch, which led to a batch-effect correction.

To demonstrate the VDJtools post-analysis software, the study profiled TCR beta repertoires from the peripheral blood of about a dozen young patients with multiple sclerosis. The multiple sclerosis patients were children and adolescents ranging in age from roughly 6 to 15 years. The table lists this clonotype with many counts. This receptor's antigen is unknown. There are no base qualities to consult, and no much larger clone falls within one base. Library prep was done by PCR. Sequencer: Illumina HiSeq 2500. Unique molecular identifiers were incorporated into TCR beta cDNA libraries to reduce PCR and sequencing biases. Per 1 to 10 million input T cells, some 500,000 cDNA molecules were obtained, such that each molecule approximated one T cell. The patient libraries were prepared and sequenced using the same protocol as the earlier healthy control dataset. Samples belonging to the same batch were prepared together, multiplexed and sequenced on a shared HiSeq lane. As for the authors' bioinformatics: MIGEC was used to process the raw barcoded reads, and molecular identifier groups with only a single read were discarded before consensus assembly and CDR3 extraction. Clonotype tables were post-analysed with VDJtools, normalizing diversity by down-sampling all datasets to the smallest sample size. To correct batch-related cross-sample contamination, repertoire overlap clustering matched CDR3 amino acid sequences but not nucleotide sequences. Starting from the raw public reads, TCRdb applied fastp trimming at Q25, assembled clones with MiXCR and retained in-frame beta chains. Entries are consolidated by CDR3 protein sequence, retaining the most common genes and DNA. In this record, the V and J calls reflect TCRdb's handling and not the investigators' own analysis. The sample data list approximately 160,000 distinct CDR3 sequences, and 30% of these were observed just once. 1.5% of the sample rests with the top ten.

V drops 4 bases and J drops 4 bases, leaving 12 bases in between. Taken from cysteine to phenylalanine, the CDR3 has 14 residues. The kept DNA is CDR3 alone, 42 bases in frame from the first base. The germline V gene yields SGHRS for CDR1 and YFSETQ for CDR2. The material sequenced was blood. Recombination joined TRBV5-1 with TRBJ1-5; TRBD1 could be the D gene, as 5 bases match. This clonotype was sampled from a girl between 10 and 17 years old with multiple sclerosis. The nucleotide sequence reads TGCGCCAGCAGCCCCGCGGGGGGTAATCAGCCCCAGCATTTT. It specifies CASSPAGGNQPQHF. Joined to the reference TRBV5-1 and TRBJ1-5 proteins, this CDR3 gives the full variable domain: KAGVTQTPRYLIKTRGQQVTLSCSPISGHRSVSWYQQTPGQGLQFLFEYFSETQRNKGNFPGRFSGRQFSNSRSEMNVSTLELGDSALYLCASSPAGGNQPQHFGDGTRLSIL.